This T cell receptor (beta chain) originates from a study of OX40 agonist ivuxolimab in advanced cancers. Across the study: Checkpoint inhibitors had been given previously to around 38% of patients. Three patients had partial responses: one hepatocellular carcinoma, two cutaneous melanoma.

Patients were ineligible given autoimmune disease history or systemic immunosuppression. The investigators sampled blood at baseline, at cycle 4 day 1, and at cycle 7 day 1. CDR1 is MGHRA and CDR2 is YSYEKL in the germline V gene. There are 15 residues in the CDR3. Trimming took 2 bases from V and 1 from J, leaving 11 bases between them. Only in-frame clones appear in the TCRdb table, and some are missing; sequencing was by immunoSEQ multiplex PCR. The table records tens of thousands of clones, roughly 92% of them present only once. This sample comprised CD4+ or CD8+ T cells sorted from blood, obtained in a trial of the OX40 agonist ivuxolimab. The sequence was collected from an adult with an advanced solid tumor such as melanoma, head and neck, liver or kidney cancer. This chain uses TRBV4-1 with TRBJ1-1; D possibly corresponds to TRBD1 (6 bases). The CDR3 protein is CASSQHRVPNTEAFF. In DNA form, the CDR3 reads TGCGCCAGCAGCCAACACAGGGTCCCGAACACTGAAGCTTTCTTT.